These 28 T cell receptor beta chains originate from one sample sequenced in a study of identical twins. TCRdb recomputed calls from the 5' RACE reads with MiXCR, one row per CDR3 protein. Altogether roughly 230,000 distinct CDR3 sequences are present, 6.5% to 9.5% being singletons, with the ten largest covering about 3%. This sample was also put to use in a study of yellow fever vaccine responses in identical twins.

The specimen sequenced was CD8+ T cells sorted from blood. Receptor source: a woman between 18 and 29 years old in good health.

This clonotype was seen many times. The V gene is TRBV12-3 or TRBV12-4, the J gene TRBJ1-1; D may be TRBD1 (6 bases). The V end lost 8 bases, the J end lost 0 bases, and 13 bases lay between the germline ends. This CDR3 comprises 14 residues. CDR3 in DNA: TGTGCCAGCGCCGTGGACAGCTTGAACACTGAAGCTTTCTTT. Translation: CASAVDSLNTEAFF.

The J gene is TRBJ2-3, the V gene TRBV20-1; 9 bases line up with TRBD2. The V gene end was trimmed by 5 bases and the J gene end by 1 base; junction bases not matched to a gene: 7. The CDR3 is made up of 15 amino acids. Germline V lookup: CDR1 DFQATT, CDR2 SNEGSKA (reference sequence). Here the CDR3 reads CSAPDSGSGTDTQYF. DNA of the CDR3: TGCAGTGCTCCCGATAGCGGGAGCGGCACAGATACGCAGTATTTT.

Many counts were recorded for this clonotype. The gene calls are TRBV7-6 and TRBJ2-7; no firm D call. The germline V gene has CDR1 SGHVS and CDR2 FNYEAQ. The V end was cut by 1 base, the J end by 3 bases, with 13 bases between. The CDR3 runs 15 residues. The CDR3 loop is CASSLGDPTVYEQYF. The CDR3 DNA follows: TGTGCCAGCAGCTTAGGGGATCCCACAGTCTACGAGCAGTACTTC. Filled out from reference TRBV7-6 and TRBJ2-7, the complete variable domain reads GAGVSQSPRYKVTKRGQDVALRCDPISGHVSLYWYRQALGQGPEFLTYFNYEAQQDKSGLPNDRFSAERPEGSISTLTIQRTEQRDSAMYRCASSLGDPTVYEQYFGPGTRLTVT.

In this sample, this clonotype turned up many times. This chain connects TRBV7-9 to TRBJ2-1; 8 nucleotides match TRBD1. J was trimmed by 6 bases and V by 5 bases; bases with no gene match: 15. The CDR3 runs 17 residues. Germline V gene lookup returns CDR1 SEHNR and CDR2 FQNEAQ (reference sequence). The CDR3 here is CASSLTRGLARGNEQFF. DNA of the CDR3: TGTGCCAGCAGCCTCACCAGGGGGCTAGCGCGGGGCAATGAGCAGTTCTTC. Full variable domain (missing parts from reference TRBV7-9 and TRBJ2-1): DTGVSQNPRHKITKRGQNVTFRCDPISEHNRLYWYRQTLGQGPEFLTYFQNEAQLEKSRLLSDRFSAERPKGSFSTLEIQRTEQGDSAMYLCASSLTRGLARGNEQFFGPGTRLTVL.

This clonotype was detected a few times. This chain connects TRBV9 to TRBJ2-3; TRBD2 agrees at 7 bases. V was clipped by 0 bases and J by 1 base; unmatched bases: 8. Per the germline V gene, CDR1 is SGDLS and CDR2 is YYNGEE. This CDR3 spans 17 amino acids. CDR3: CASSVVESSGGTDTQYF. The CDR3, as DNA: TGTGCCAGCAGCGTAGTAGAGTCTAGCGGTGGCACAGATACGCAGTATTTT.

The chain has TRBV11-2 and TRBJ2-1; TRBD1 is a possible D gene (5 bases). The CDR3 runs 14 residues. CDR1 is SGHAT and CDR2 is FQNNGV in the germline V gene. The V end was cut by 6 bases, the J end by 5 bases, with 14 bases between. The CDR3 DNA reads TGTGCCAGCAGGATGCTGACAGTACACAATGAGCAGTTCTTC. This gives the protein CASRMLTVHNEQFF.

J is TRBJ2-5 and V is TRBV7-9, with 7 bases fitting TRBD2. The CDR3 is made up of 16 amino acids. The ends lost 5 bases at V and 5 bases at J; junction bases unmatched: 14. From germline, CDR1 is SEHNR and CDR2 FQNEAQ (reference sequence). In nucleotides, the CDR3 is TGTGCCAGCAGCCCCAGGGACCCCCCGGGGGGTGAGACCCAGTACTTC. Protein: CASSPRDPPGGETQYF.

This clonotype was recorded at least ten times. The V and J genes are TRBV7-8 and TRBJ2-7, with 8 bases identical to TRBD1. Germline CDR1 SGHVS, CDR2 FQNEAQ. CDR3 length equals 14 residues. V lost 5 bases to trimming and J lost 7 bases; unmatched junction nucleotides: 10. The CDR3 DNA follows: TGTGCCAGCAGCCCACCGGGACAGGAGCCGGAGCAGTACTTC. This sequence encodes CASSPPGQEPEQYF.

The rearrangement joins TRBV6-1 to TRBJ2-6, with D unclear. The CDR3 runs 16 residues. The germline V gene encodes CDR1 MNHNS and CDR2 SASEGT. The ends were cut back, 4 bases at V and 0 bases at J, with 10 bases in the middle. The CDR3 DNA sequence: TGTGCCAGCAGTGGGGTGTCCGGCTCTGGGGCCAACGTCCTGACTTTC. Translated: CASSGVSGSGANVLTF.

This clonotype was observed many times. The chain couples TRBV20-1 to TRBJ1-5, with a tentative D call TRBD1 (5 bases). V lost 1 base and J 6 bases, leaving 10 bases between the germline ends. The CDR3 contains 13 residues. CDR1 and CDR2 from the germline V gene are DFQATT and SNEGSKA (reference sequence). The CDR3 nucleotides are TGCAGTGCTAGAGGGGGGGAGTTTCAGCCCCAGCATTTT. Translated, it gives CSARGGEFQPQHF.

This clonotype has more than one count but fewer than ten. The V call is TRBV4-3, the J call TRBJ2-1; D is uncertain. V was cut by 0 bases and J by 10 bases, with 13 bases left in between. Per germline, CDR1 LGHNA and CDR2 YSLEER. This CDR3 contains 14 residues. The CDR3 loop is CASSQDRFSQEQFF. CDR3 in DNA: TGCGCCAGCAGCCAAGATAGGTTCTCCCAGGAGCAGTTCTTC.

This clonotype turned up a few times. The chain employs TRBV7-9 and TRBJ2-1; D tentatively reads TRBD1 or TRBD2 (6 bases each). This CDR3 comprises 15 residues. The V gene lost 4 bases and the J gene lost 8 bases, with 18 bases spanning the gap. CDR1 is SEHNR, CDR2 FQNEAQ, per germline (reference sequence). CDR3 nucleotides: TGTGCCAGCAGCTCGTTACAGGGACTTTACGATGAGCAGTTCTTC. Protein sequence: CASSSLQGLYDEQFF.

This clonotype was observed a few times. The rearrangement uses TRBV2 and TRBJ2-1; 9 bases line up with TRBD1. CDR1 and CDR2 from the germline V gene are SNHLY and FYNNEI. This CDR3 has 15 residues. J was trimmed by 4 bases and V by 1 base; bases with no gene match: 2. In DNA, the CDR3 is TGTGCCAGCAGTGAAGGGACAGGGGTATACAATGAGCAGTTCTTC. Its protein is CASSEGTGVYNEQFF.

The chain's CDR3 is CASSLGTSADEQYF. CDR3 coding DNA: TGCGCCAGCAGCCTTGGGACTAGCGCGGACGAGCAGTACTTC. The chain carries TRBV4-1 and TRBJ2-7; 10 nucleotides line up with TRBD2. This CDR3 spans 14 amino acids. CDR1 and CDR2 from the germline V gene are MGHRA and YSYEKL. Losses at the gene ends were 4 bases for V and 5 bases for J; bases not matched to a gene: 5.

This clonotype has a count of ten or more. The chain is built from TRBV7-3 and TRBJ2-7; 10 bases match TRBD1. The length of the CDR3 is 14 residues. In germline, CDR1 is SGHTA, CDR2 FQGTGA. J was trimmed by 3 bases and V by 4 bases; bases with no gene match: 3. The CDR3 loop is CASSSGTGDYEQYF. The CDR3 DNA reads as TGTGCCAGCAGCTCCGGGACAGGGGACTACGAGCAGTACTTC.

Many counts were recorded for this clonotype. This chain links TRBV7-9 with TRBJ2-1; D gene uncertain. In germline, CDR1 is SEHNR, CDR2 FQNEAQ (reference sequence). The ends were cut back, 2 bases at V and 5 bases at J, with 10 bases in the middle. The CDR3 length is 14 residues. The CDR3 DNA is TGTGCCAGCAGCTTACAGCGAGCGAACAATGAGCAGTTCTTC. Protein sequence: CASSLQRANNEQFF. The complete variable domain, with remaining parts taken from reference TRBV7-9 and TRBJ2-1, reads DTGVSQNPRHKITKRGQNVTFRCDPISEHNRLYWYRQTLGQGPEFLTYFQNEAQLEKSRLLSDRFSAERPKGSFSTLEIQRTEQGDSAMYLCASSLQRANNEQFFGPGTRLTVL.

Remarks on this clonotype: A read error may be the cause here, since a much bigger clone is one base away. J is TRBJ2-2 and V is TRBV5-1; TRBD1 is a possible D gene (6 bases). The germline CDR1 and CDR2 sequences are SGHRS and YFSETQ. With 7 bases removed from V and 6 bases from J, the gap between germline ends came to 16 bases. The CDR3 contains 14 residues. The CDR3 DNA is TGCGCCAGCGTCGGTTGGGACAACGCCGGGGAGCTGTTTTTT. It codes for CASVGWDNAGELFF. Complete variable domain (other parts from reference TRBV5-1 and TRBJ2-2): KAGVTQTPRYLIKTRGQQVTLSCSPISGHRSVSWYQQTPGQGLQFLFEYFSETQRNKGNFPGRFSGRQFSNSRSEMNVSTLELGDSALYLCASVGWDNAGELFFGEGSRLTVL.

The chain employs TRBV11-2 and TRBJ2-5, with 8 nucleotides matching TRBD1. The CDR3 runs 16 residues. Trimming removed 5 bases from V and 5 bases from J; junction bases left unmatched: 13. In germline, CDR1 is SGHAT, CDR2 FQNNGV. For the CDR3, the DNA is TGTGCCAGCAGCCTAAGGCCCCGGACAGGGATGGAGACCCAGTACTTC. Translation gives CASSLRPRTGMETQYF.

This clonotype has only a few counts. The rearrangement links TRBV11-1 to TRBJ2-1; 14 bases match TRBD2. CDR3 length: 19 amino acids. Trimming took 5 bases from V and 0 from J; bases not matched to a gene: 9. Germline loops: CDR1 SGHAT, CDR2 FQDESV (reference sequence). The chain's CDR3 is CASSPRGLAGEYSYNEQFF. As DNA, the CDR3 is TGTGCCAGCAGCCCTAGGGGACTAGCGGGAGAGTACTCCTACAATGAGCAGTTCTTC.

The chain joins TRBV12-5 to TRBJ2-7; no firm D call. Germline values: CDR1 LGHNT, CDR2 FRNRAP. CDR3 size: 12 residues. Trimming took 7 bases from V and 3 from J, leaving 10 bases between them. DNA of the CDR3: TGTGCTAGTGCTACCTCCGACTACGAGCAGTACTTC. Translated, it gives CASATSDYEQYF.

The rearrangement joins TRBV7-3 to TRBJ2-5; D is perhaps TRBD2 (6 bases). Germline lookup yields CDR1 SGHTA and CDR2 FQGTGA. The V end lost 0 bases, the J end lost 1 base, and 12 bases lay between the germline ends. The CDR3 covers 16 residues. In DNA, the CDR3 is TGTGCCAGCAGCTTAACGGGACTGGGGCTCCAAGAGACCCAGTACTTC. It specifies CASSLTGLGLQETQYF.

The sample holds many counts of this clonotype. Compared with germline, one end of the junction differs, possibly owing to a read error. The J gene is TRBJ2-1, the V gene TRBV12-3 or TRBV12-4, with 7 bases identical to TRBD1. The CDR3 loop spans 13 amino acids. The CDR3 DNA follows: TGCGCTACTACAGGGGCTTGGAACAATGAGCAGTTCTTC. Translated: CATTGAWNNEQFF.

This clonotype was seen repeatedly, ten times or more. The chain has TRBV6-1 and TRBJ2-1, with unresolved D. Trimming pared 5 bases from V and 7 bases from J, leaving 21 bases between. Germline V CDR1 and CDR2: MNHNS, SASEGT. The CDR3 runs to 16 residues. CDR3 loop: CASSPLLGRLINEQFF. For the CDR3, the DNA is TGTGCCAGCAGTCCGCTACTCGGTCGGCTAATAAATGAGCAGTTCTTC.

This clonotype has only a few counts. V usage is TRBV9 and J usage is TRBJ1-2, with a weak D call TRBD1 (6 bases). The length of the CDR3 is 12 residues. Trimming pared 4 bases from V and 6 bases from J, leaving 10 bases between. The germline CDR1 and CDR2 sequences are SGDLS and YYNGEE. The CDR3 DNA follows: TGTGCCAGCAGCCTACCAGGGGATGGCTACACCTTC. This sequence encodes CASSLPGDGYTF.

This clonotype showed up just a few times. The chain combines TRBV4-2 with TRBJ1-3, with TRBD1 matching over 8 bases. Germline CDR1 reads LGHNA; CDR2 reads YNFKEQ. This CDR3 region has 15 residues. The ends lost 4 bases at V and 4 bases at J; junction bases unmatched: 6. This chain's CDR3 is CASSPQGAGGNTIYF. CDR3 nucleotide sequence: TGTGCCAGCAGCCCCCAGGGGGCCGGGGGAAACACCATATATTTT.

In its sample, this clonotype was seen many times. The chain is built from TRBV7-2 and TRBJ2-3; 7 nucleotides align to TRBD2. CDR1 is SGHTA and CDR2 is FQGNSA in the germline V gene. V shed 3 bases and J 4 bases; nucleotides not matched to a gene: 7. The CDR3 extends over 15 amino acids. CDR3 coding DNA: TGTGCCAGCAGCTTGGGAGGGGCTAGCGCAGATACGCAGTATTTT. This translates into CASSLGGASADTQYF.

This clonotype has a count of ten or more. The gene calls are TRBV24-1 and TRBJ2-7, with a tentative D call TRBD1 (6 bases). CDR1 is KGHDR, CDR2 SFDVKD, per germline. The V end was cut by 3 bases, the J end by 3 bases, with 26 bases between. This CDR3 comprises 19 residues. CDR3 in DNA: TGTGCCACCAGTGATGGCCGCGGCAGGGGCCCTCGAGAAGGCTACGAGCAGTACTTC. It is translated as CATSDGRGRGPREGYEQYF.

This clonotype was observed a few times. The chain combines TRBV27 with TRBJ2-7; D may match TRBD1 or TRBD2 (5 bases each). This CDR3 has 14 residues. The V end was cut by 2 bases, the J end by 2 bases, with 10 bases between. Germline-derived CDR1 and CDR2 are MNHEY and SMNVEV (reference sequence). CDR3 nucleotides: TGTGCCAGCAGTTTAAGAGGGGCGGCCTACGAGCAGTACTTC. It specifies CASSLRGAAYEQYF.